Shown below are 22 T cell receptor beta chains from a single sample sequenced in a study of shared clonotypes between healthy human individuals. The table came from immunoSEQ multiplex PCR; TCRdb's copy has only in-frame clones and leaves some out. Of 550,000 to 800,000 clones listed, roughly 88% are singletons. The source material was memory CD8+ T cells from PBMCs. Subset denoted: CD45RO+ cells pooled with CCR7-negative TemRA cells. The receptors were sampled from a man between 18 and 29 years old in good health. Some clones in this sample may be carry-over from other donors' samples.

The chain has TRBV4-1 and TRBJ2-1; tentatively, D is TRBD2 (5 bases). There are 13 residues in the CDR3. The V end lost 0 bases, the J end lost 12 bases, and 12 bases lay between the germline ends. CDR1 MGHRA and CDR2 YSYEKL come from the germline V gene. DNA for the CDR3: TGCGCCAGCAGCCAAGAAGGCCGGAGGTGGCAGTTCTTC. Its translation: CASSQEGRRWQFF.

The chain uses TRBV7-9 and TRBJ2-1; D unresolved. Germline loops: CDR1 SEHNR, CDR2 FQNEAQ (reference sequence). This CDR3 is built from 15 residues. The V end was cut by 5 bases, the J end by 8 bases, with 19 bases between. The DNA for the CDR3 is TGTGCCAGCAGCCCTACTGGTGGCAGGCGGTATGAGCAGTTCTTC. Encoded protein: CASSPTGGRRYEQFF.

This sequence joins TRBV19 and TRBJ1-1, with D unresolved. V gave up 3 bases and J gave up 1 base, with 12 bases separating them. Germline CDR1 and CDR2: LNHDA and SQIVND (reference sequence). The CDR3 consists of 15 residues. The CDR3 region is CASSIYLGGNTEAFF. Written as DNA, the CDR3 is TGTGCCAGTAGTATCTATCTCGGAGGGAACACTGAAGCTTTCTTT.

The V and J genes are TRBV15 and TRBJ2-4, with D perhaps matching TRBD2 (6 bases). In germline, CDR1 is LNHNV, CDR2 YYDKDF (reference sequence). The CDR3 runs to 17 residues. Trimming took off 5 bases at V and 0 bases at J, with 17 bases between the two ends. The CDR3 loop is CATSHSLSGEAKNIQYF. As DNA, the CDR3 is TGTGCCACCAGCCACAGTCTCTCGGGGGAAGCCAAAAACATTCAGTACTTC.

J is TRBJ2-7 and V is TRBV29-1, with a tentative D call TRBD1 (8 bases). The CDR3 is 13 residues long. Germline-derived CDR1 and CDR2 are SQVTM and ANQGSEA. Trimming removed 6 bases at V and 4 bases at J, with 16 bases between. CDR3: CSVNGGTGYEQYF. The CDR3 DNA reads TGCAGCGTCAACGGGGGGACAGGTTACGAGCAGTACTTC.

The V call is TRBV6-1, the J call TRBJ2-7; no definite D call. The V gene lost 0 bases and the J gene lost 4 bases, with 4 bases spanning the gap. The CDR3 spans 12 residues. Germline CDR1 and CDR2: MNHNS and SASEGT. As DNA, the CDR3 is TGTGCCAGCAGTGAAGCCGGATACGAGCAGTACTTC. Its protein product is CASSEAGYEQYF.

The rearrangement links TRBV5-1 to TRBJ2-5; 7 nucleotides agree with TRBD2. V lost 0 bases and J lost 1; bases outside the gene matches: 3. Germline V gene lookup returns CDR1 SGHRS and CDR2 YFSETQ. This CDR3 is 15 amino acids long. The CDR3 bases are TGCGCCAGCAGCTTGGCCCCGGGGGGCCAAGAGACCCAGTACTTC. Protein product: CASSLAPGGQETQYF.

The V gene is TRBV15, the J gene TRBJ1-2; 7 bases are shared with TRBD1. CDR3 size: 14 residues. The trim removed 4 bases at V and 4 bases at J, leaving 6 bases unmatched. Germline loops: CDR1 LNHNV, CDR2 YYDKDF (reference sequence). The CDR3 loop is CATSNGQARYGYTF. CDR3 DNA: TGTGCCACCAGCAACGGACAGGCCCGCTATGGCTACACCTTC.

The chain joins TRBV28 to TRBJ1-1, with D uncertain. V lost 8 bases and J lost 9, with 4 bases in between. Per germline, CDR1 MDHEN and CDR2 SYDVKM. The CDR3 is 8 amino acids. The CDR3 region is CASQQAFF. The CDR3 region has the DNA TGTGCCAGCCAACAAGCTTTCTTT.

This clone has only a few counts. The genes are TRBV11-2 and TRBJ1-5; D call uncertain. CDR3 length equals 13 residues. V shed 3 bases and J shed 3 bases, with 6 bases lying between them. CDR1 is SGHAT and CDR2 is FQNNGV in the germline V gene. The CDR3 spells CASSFLINQPQHF. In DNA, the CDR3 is TGTGCCAGCAGCTTTTTGATCAATCAGCCCCAGCATTTT.

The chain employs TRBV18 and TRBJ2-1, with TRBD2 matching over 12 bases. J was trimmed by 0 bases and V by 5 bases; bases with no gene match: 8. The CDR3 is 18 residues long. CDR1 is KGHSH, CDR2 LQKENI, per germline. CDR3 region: CASSSSLAGGGSYNEQFF. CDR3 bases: TGTGCCAGCTCATCCAGCCTAGCGGGAGGGGGCTCCTACAATGAGCAGTTCTTC.

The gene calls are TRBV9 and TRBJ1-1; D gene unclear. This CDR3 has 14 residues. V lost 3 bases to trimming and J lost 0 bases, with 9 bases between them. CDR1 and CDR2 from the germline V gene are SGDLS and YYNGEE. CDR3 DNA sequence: TGTGCCAGCAGCGATGACGGGATGAACACTGAAGCTTTCTTT. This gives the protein CASSDDGMNTEAFF.

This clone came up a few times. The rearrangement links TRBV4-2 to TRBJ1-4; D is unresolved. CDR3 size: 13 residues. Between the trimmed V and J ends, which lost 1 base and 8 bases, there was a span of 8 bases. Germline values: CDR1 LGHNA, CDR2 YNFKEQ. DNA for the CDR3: TGTGCCAGCAGCCAAGCGTTTGGGGAAAAACTGTTTTTT. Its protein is CASSQAFGEKLFF.

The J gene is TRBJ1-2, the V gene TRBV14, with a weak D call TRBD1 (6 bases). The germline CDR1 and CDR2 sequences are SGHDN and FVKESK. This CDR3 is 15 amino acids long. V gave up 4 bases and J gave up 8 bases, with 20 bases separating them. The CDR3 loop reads CASSPDPGEVGGYTF. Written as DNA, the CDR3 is TGTGCCAGCAGCCCCGATCCAGGGGAAGTTGGGGGCTACACCTTC.

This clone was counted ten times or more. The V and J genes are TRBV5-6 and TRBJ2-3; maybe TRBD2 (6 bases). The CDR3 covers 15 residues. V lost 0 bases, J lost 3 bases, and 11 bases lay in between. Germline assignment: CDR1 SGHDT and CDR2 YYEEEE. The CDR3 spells CASSLVPGRTDTQYF. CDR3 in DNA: TGTGCCAGCAGCTTGGTACCCGGGAGAACAGATACGCAGTATTTT.

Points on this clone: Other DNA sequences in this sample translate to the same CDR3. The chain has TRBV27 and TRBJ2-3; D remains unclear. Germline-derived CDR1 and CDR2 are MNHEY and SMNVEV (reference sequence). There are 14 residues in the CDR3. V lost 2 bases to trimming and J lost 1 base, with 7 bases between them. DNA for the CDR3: TGTGCCAGCAGTTTAGCGTGGGGCACAGATACGCAGTATTTT. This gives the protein CASSLAWGTDTQYF.

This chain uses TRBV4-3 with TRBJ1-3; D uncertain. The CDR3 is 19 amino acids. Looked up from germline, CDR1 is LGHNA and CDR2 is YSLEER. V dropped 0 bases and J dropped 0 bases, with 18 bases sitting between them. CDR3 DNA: TGCGCCAGCAGCCAAGATGGGCCTCAAACAGTTCGCTCTGGAAACACCATATATTTT. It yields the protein CASSQDGPQTVRSGNTIYF.

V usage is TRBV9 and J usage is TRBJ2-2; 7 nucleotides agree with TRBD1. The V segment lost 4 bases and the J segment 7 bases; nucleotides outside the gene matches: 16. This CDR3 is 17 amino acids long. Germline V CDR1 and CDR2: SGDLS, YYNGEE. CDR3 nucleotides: TGTGCCAGCAGCTCCCGCTTGGGGGACAGCTACCGCGGGGAGCTGTTTTTT. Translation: CASSSRLGDSYRGELFF.

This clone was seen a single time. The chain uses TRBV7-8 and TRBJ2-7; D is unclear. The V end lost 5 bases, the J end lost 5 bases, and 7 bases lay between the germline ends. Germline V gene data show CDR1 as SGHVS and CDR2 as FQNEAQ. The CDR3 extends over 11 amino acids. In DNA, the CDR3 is TGTGCCAGCAGCCCGTCTCACGAGCAGTACTTC. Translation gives CASSPSHEQYF.

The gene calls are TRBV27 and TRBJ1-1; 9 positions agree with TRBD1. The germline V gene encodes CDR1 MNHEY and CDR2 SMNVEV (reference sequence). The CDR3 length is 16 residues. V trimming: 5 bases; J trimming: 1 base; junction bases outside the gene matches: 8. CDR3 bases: TGTGCCAGCAGTCCTTGGACAGGGGCGGCGAACACTGAAGCTTTCTTT. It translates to CASSPWTGAANTEAFF.

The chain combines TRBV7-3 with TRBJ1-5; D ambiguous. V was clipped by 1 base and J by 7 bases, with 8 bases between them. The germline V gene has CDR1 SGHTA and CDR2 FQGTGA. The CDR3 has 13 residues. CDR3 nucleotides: TGTGCCAGCAGCTTAAGGAGTGGACAGCCCCAGCATTTT. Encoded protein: CASSLRSGQPQHF.

The CDR3 region is CASSYPGGQPQHF. The DNA of the CDR3 is TGTGCCAGCAGTTATCCTGGCGGTCAGCCCCAGCATTTT. The chain employs TRBV28 and TRBJ1-5; D uncertain. The CDR3 runs to 13 residues. Germline V gene data show CDR1 as MDHEN and CDR2 as SYDVKM. V was shortened by 4 bases and J by 6 bases, with 10 bases between the two germline ends.